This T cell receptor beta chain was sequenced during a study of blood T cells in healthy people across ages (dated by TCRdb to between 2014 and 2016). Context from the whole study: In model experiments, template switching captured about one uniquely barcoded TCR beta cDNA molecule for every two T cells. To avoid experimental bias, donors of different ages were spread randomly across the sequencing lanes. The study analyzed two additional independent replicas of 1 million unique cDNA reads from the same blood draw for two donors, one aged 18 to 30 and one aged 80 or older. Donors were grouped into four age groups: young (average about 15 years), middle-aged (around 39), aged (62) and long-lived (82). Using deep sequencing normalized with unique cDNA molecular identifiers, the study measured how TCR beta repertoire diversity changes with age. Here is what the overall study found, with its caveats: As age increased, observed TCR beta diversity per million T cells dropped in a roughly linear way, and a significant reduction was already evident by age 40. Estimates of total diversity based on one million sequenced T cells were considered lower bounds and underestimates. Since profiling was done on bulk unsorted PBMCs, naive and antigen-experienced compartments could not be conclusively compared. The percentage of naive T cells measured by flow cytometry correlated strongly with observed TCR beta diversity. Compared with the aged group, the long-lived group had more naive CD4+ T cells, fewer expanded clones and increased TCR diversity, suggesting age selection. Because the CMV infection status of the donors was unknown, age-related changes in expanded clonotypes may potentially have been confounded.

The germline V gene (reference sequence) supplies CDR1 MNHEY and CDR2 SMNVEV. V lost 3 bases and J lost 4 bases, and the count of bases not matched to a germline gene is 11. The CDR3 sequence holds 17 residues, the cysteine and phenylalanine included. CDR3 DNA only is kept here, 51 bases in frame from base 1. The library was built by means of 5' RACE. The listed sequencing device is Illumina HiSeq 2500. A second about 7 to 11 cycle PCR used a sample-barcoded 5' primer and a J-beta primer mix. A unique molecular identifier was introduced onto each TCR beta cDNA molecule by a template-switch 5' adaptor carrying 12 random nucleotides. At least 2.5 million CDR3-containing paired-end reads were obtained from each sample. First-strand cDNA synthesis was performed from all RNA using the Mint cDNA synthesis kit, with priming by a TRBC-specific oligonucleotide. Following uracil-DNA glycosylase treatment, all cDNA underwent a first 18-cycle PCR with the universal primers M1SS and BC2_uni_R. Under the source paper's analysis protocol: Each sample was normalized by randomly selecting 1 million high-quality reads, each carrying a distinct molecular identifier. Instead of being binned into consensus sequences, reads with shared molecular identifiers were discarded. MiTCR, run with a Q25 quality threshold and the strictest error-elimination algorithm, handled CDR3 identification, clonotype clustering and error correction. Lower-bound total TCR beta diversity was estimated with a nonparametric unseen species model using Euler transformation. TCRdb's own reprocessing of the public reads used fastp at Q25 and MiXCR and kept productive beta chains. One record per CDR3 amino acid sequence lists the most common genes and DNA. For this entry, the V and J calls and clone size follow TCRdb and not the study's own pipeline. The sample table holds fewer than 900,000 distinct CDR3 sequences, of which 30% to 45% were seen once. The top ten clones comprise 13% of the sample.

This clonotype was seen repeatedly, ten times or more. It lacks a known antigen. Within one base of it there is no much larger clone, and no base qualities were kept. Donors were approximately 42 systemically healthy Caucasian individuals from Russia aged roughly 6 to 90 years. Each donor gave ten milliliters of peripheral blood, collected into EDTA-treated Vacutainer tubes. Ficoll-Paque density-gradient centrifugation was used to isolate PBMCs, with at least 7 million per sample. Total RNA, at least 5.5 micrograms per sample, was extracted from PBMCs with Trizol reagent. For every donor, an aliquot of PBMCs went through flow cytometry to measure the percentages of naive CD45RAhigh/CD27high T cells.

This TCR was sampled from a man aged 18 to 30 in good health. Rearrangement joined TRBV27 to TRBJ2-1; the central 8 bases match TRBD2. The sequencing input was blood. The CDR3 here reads CASSLVGGGKMYNEQFF. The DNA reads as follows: TGTGCCAGCAGTTTGGTCGGGGGGGGAAAGATGTACAATGAGCAGTTCTTC.